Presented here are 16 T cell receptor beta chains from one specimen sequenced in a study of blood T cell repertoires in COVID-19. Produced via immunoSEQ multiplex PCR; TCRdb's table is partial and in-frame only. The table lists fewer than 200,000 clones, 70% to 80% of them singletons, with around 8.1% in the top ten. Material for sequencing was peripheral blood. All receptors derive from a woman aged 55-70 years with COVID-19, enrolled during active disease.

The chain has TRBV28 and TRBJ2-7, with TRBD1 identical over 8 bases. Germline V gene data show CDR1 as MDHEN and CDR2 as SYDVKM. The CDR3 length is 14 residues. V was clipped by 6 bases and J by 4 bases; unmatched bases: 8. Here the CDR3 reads CASRAPGQAYEQYF. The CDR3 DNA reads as TGTGCCAGCAGGGCACCGGGACAGGCTTACGAGCAGTACTTC.

The CDR3 here is CASSEVRTGGYSNQPQHF. The CDR3 nucleotides read TGTGCCAGCAGTGAAGTTAGGACAGGGGGTTATAGCAATCAGCCCCAGCATTTT. This chain joins TRBV6-1 and TRBJ1-5, with 10 nucleotides matching TRBD1. The CDR3 covers 18 residues. The J segment lost 0 bases and the V segment lost 1 base, leaving 6 bases of the junction unmatched. CDR1 and CDR2 from the germline V gene are MNHNS and SASEGT.

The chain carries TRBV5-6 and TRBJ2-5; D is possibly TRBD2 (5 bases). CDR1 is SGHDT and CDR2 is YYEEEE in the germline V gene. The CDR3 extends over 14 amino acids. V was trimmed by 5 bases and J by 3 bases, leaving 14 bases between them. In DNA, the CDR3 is TGTGCCAGCAGTCCCGTTAGCGTGGAAGAGACCCAGTACTTC. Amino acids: CASSPVSVEETQYF.

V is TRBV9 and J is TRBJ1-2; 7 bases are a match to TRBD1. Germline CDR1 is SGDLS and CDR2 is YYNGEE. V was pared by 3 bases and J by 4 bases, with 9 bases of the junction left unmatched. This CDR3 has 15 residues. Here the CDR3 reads CASSARGEGGYGYTF. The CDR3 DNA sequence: TGTGCCAGCAGCGCCAGGGGGGAAGGCGGCTATGGCTACACCTTC.

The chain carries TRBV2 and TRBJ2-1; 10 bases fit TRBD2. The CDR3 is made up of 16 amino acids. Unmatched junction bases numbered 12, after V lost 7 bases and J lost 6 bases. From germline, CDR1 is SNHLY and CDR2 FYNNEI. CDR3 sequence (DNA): TGTGCCAGCAATTCTGAAAGCGGGAGGGCCGTCAATGAGCAGTTCTTC. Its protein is CASNSESGRAVNEQFF.

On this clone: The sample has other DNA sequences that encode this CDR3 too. This chain's CDR3 is CASSPQGWGYTF. The DNA of the CDR3 is TGTGCCAGCAGCCCTCAGGGGTGGGGCTACACCTTC. The rearrangement links TRBV3-1 (or the pseudogene TRBV3-2) to TRBJ1-2; possible D gene TRBD1, 6 bases. V was shortened by 4 bases and J by 8 bases, with 11 bases between the two germline ends. The germline gives CDR1 LGHDT, CDR2 YNNKEL (reference sequence). This CDR3 comprises 12 residues.

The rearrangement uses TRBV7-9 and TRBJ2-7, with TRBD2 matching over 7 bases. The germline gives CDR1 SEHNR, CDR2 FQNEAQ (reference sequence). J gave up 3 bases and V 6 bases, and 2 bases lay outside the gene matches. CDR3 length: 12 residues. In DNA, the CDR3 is TGTGCCAGCAGTTGGGGGGGCTACGAGCAGTACTTC. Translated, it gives CASSWGGYEQYF.

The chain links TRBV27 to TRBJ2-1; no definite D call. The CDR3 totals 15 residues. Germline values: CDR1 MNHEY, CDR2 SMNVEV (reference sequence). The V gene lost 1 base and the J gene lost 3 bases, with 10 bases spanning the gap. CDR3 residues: CASSLWPPVYNEQFF. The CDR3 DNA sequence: TGTGCCAGCAGTTTATGGCCGCCAGTCTACAATGAGCAGTTCTTC.

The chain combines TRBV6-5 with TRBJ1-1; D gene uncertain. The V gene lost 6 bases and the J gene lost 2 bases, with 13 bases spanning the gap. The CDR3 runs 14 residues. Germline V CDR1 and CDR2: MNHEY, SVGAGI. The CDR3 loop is CASSAPGANTEAFF. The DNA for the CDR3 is TGTGCCAGCAGCGCCCCGGGAGCAAACACTGAAGCTTTCTTT.

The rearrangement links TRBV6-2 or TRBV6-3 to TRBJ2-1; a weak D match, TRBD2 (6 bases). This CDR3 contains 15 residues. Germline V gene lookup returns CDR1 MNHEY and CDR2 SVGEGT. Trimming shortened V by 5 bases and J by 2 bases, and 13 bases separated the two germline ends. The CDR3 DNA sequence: TGTGCCAGCAGTGGGTGGTTAGCGGCCTACAATGAGCAGTTCTTC. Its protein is CASSGWLAAYNEQFF.

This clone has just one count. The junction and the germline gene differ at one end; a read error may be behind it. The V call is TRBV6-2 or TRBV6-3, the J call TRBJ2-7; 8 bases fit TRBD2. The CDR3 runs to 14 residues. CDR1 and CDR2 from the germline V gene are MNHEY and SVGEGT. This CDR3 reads CASSYSGLAGEQYF. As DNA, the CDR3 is TGTGCCAGCAGCTACTCCGGACTAGCTGGCGAGCAGTACTTC.

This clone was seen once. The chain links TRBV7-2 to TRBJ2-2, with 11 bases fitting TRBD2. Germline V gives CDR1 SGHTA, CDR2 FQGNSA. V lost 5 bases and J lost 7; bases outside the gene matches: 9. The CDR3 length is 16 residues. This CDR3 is CASSMNSGRGIGELFF. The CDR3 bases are TGTGCCAGCAGCATGAATAGCGGGAGGGGAATCGGGGAGCTGTTTTTT.

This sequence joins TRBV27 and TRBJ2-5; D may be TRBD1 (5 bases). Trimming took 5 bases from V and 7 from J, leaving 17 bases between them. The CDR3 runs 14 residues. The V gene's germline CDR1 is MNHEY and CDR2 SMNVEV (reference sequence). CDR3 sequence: CASSPSGPQGTQYF. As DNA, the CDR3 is TGTGCCAGCAGTCCGTCCGGACCTCAGGGGACCCAGTACTTC.

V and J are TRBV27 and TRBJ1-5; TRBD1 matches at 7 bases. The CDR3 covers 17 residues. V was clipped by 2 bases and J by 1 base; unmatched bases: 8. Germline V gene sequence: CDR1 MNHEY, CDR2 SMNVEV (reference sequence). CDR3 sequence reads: CASSLRLGGASNQPQHF. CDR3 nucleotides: TGTGCCAGCAGTTTAAGATTAGGGGGCGCGAGCAATCAGCCCCAGCATTTT.

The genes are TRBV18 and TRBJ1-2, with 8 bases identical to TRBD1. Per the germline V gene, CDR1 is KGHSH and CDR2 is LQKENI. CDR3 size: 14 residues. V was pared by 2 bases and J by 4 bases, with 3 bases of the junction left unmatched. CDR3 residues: CASSPAGTGYGYTF. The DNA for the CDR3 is TGTGCCAGCTCACCAGCCGGGACAGGCTATGGCTACACCTTC.

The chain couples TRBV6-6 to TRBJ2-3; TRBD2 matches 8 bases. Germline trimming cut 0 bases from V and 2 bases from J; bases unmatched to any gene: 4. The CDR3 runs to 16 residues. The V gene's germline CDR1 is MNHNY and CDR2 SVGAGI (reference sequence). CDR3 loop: CASSYSWRGDTDTQYF. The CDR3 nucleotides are TGTGCCAGCAGTTACTCGTGGCGGGGGGACACAGATACGCAGTATTTT.